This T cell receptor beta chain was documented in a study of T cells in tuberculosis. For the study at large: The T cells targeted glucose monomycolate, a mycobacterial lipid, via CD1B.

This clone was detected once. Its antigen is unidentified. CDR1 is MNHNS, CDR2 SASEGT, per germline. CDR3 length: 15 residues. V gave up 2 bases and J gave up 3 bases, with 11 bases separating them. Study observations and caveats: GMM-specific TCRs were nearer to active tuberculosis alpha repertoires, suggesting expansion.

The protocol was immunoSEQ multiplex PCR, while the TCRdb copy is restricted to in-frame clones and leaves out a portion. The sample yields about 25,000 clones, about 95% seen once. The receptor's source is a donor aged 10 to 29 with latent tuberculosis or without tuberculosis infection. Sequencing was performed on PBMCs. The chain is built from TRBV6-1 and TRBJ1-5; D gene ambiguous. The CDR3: CASSESAEANQPQHF. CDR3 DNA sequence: TGTGCCAGCAGTGAAAGCGCAGAAGCCAATCAGCCCCAGCATTTT.